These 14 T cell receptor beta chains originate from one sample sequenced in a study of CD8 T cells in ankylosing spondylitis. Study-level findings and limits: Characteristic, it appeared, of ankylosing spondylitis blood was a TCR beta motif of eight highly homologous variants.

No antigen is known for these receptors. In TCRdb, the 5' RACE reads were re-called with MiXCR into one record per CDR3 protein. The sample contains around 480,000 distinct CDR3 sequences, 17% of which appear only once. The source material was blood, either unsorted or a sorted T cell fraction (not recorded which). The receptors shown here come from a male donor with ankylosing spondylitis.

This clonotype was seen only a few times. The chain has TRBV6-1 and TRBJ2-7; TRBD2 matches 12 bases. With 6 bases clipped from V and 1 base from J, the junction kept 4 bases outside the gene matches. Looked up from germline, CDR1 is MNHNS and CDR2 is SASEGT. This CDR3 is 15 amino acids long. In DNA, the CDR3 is TGTGCCAGCAGGAGGACTAGCGGGACTTCCTACGAGCAGTACTTC. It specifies CASRRTSGTSYEQYF.

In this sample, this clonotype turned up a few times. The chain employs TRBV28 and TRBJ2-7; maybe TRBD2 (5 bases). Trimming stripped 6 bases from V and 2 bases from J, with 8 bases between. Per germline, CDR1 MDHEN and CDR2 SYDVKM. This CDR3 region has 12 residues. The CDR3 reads CASSAGAYEQYF. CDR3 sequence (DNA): TGTGCCAGCAGCGCCGGGGCCTACGAGCAGTACTTC.

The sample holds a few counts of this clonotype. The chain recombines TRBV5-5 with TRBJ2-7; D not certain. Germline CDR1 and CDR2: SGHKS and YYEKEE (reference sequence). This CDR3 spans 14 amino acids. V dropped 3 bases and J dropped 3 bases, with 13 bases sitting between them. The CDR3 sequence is CASSSALNSYEQYF. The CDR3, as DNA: TGTGCCAGCAGCTCGGCCTTGAATAGCTACGAGCAGTACTTC.

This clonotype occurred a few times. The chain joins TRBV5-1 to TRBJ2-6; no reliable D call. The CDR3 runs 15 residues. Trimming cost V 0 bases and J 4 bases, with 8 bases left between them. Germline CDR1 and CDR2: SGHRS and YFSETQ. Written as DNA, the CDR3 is TGCGCCAGCAGCTTGGCGATCGTGGGGGCCAACGTCCTGACTTTC. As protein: CASSLAIVGANVLTF.

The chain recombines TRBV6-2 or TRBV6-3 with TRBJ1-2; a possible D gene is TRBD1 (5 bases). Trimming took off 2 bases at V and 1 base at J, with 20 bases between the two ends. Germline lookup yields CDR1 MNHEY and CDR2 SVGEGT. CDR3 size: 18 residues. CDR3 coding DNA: TGTGCCAGCAGTTACCCCACCTGGGCAGGGAGTCGTAACTATGGCTACACCTTC. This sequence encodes CASSYPTWAGSRNYGYTF.

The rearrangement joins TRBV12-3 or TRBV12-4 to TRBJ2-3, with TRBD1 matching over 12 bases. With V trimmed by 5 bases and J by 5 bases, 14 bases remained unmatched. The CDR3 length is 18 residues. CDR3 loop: CASSPPIPGQGAKDTQYF. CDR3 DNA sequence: TGTGCCAGCAGTCCACCGATTCCGGGACAGGGGGCCAAAGATACGCAGTATTTT.

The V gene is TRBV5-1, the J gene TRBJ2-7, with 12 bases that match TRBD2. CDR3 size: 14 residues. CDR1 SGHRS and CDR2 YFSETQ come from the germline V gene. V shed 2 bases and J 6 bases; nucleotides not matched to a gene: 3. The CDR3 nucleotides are TGCGCCAGCAGCTTATCGACTAGCGGGGGCGAGCAGTACTTC. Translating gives CASSLSTSGGEQYF.

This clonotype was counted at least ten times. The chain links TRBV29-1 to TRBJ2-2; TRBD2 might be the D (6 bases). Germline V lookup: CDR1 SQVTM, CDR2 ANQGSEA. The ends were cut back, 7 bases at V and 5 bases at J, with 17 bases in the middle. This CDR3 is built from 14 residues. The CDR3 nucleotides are TGCAGCGCTCGAGACAGACTAGGGACCGGGGAGCTGTTTTTT. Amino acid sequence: CSARDRLGTGELFF.

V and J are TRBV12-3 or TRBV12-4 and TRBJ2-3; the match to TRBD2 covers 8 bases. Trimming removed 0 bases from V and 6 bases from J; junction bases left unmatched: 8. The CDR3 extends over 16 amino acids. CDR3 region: CASSLADSGARDTQYF. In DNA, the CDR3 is TGTGCCAGCAGTTTAGCTGATAGCGGGGCCAGGGATACGCAGTATTTT.

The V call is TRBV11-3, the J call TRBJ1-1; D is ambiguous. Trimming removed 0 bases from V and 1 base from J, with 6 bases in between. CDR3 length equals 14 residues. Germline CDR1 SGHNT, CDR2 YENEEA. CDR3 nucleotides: TGTGCCAGCAGCTTAGATTATGCGAACACTGAAGCTTTCTTT. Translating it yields CASSLDYANTEAFF.

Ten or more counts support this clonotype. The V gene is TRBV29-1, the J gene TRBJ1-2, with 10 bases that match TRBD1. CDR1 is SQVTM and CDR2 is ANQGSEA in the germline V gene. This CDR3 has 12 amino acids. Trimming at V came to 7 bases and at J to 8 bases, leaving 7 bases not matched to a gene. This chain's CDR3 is CSALTGGGGYTF. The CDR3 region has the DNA TGCAGCGCACTGACAGGGGGCGGAGGCTACACCTTC.

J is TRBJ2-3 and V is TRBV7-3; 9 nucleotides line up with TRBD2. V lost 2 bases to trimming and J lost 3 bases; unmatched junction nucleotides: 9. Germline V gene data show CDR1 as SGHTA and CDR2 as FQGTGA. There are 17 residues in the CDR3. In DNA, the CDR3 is TGTGCCAGCAGCTTAGGCCTAGCGGGAAACATAACAGATACGCAGTATTTT. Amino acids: CASSLGLAGNITDTQYF.

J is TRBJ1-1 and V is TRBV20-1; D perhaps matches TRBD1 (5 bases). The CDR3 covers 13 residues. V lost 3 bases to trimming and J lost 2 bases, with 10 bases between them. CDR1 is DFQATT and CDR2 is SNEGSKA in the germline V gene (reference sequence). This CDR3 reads CSARVTANTEAFF. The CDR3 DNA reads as TGCAGTGCTAGGGTGACAGCCAACACTGAAGCTTTCTTT.

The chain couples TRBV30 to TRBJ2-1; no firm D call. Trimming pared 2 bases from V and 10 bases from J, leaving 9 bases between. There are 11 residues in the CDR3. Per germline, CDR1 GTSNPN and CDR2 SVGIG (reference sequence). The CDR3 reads CAWSPFGEQFF. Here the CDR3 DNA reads TGTGCCTGGAGTCCCTTTGGGGAGCAGTTCTTC.